At least ten counts were recorded for the clone carrying this T cell receptor (beta chain). Its antigen is unidentified. The data were taken from a study of CD8+CD57+ T cells in acquired aplastic anemia. Study-level findings and limits: Around 27 CD8+ CDR3 sequences occurred in both the patients and the controls. CD8+ Simpson's diversity showed no significant patient-control difference.

In patients chosen for sequencing, flow cytometry had shown CD8+CD57+ cell expansion. Patients had not yet gotten any therapy when their blood was taken for sampling. Germline V gene data show CDR1 as SGHTS and CDR2 as YDEGEE. CDR3 size: 11 residues. V was shortened by 0 bases and J by 6 bases, with 4 bases between the two germline ends. The template used for profiling TCR beta VDJ and CDR3 was genomic DNA. In TCRdb, the reads were re-called with MiXCR into one record per CDR3 protein. Of approximately 470,000 distinct CDR3 sequences listed, around 32% are singletons. Sequencing was performed on sorted CD4+, CD8+, or CD8+CD57+ T cells (not recorded which) from PBMCs. The clonotype was recovered from a human donor with aplastic anemia. This chain joins TRBV5-8 and TRBJ2-7; unclear D gene. In DNA, the CDR3 is TGTGCCAGCAGCTTGGTAACCGAGCAGTACTTC. Translated, it gives CASSLVTEQYF.